One and the same sample provided the 11 T cell receptor beta chains below, sequenced in a study of T-cell memory formation after mild COVID-19 (dated by TCRdb to the early 2020s). The library was generated by 5' RACE. For sequencing, an Illumina NovaSeq 6000 was employed. TCRdb reworked the public reads: Q25 trimming with fastp, MiXCR clone assembly, productive beta chains retained. Here each entry gathers all rows of one CDR3 protein and keeps the most common genes and DNA. The sample table holds some 200,000 distinct CDR3 sequences, of which 9.5% were seen once. Together, the top ten hold 3.5% of the sample. Material: PBMCs or a T cell subset sorted from them (not recorded which). These receptors all stem from a man younger than 35 who had mild COVID-19 (a few samples of this study predate the infection). The sample titles of this study are shuffled in the database, so cell type and time point are left out; the donor was told from shared clones.

The chain combines TRBV20-1 with TRBJ2-5, with TRBD2 matching over 9 bases. The germline CDR1 and CDR2 sequences are DFQATT and SNEGSKA (reference sequence). CDR3 length equals 15 residues. The V gene end was trimmed by 6 bases and the J gene end by 5 bases; junction bases not matched to a gene: 13. As DNA, the CDR3 is TGCAGTGCGCGAGGCCTAGCGGGGCCGGGCGAGACCCAGTACTTC. Translation: CSARGLAGPGETQYF.

There are a few counts of this clonotype. The chain is built from TRBV7-2 and TRBJ1-1; D might be TRBD1 (6 bases). Trimming pared 5 bases from V and 5 bases from J, leaving 15 bases between. This CDR3 contains 14 residues. The germline V gene encodes CDR1 SGHTA and CDR2 FQGNSA. The CDR3 DNA follows: TGTGCCAGCAGCGGCTTCACAGGGCGTACTGAAGCTTTCTTT. Amino acid sequence: CASSGFTGRTEAFF.

This clonotype was observed a handful of times. The chain has TRBV19 and TRBJ1-5; D is uncertain. Looked up from germline, CDR1 is LNHDA and CDR2 is SQIVND (reference sequence). The CDR3 is 14 amino acids. Deletions cut 3 bases from V and 5 bases from J, with 11 bases between. DNA of the CDR3: TGTGCCAGTAGTATCCGGTCGAGGGATCAGCCCCAGCATTTT. Amino acids: CASSIRSRDQPQHF.

Only a few counts were recorded for this clonotype. This rearrangement joins TRBV5-5 to TRBJ1-1, with D hard to call. Germline CDR1 and CDR2: SGHKS and YYEKEE (reference sequence). The V end lost 1 base, the J end lost 2 bases, and 9 bases lay between the germline ends. The CDR3 contains 14 residues. The CDR3 loop is CASSLPSGNTEAFF. The CDR3 region has the DNA TGTGCCAGCAGCTTGCCCAGCGGCAACACTGAAGCTTTCTTT.

A few counts support this clonotype. The V gene is TRBV18, the J gene TRBJ2-7; D possibly uses TRBD1 or TRBD2 (5 bases each). Trimming left V 6 bases short and J 7 bases short, with 16 bases between. CDR3 length equals 13 residues. Germline V gives CDR1 KGHSH, CDR2 LQKENI. Here the CDR3 reads CASSGAYSGEQYV. DNA for the CDR3: TGTGCCAGCTCCGGGGCTTATTCGGGGGAGCAGTACGTC.

There are many counts of this clonotype. The gene calls are TRBV5-1 and TRBJ2-5; D may be TRBD1 (8 bases). Germline CDR1 and CDR2: SGHRS and YFSETQ. This CDR3 is built from 16 residues. V was cut by 4 bases and J by 5 bases, with 21 bases left in between. Here the CDR3 reads CASSAGDRQGSETQYF. The DNA for the CDR3 is TGCGCCAGCAGCGCGGGAGACCGACAGGGGTCGGAGACCCAGTACTTC.

The genes are TRBV20-1 and TRBJ1-5; D possibly corresponds to TRBD1 (5 bases). V was shortened by 1 base and J by 4 bases, with 14 bases between the two germline ends. The CDR3 extends over 15 amino acids. Per germline, CDR1 DFQATT and CDR2 SNEGSKA (reference sequence). This CDR3 is CSARVTGLRNQPQHF. The DNA for the CDR3 is TGCAGTGCTAGAGTTACAGGCCTAAGAAATCAGCCCCAGCATTTT.

This clonotype was observed a few times. This rearrangement joins TRBV2 to TRBJ2-4; 7 bases fit TRBD1. The trim removed 4 bases at V and 4 bases at J, leaving 4 bases unmatched. The CDR3 has 14 amino acids. Germline CDR1 is SNHLY and CDR2 is FYNNEI. Written as DNA, the CDR3 is TGTGCCAGCAGTGCGACAGGGAGAAAAAACATTCAGTACTTC. Its translation is CASSATGRKNIQYF.

This clonotype was counted a few times. The genes are TRBV3-1 and TRBJ1-2, with D possibly matching TRBD1 (6 bases). V lost 4 bases, J lost 3 bases, and 9 bases lay in between. This CDR3 has 13 amino acids. Germline lookup yields CDR1 LGHDT and CDR2 YNNKEL (reference sequence). CDR3 region: CASSLGGHYGYTF. The CDR3 DNA is TGTGCCAGCAGCCTCGGGGGGCACTATGGCTACACCTTC.

The sample holds a few counts of this clonotype. The chain combines TRBV6-1 with TRBJ1-4; perhaps TRBD1 as D (5 bases). Per the germline V gene, CDR1 is MNHNS and CDR2 is SASEGT. V lost 3 bases to trimming and J lost 11 bases, with 10 bases between them. The CDR3 runs to 12 residues. CDR3 amino acids: CASSEGREKLFF. The CDR3 DNA sequence: TGTGCCAGCAGTGAGGGCAGGGAGAAACTGTTTTTT.

This clonotype has just a few counts. V and J are TRBV20-1 and TRBJ2-5; D is undetermined. Germline CDR1 reads DFQATT; CDR2 reads SNEGSKA (reference sequence). Trimming took off 3 bases at V and 5 bases at J, with 16 bases between the two ends. The CDR3 length is 14 residues. The CDR3 loop reads CSASVVATGETQYF. The CDR3 DNA follows: TGCAGTGCTAGCGTAGTGGCGACCGGGGAGACCCAGTACTTC.